Included here is one T cell receptor (beta chain) sequence, with context. The antigen remains undetermined. Primers included in the PCR were 60 Vbeta and 13 Jbeta primers. Using immunoSEQ multiplex PCR, the repertoire was profiled, and TCRdb retains in-frame clones only, with some absent. The sample contains more than 100,000 clones, 76% of which appear only once. These data are taken from a study of cytomegalovirus exposure and HLA in healthy donors. V was pared by 4 bases and J by 0 bases, with 8 bases between. From germline, CDR1 is MNHNS and CDR2 SASEGT. This CDR3 region has 14 residues. General study results and limits: The study carried out a later analysis of TCR beta sequences. It associated around 17,000 of them with specific HLA alleles at a false discovery rate of 0.05. Later analysis revealed greater clonal expansion in HLA-associated TCR beta chains than in equally common others.

V is TRBV6-1 and J is TRBJ2-3; D is uncertain. What was sequenced was PBMCs. This TCR came from a female donor in good health and CMV-seropositive. CDR3 sequence reads: CASSGLRSTDTQYF. The CDR3 nucleotides read TGTGCCAGCAGTGGCTTGCGGAGCACAGATACGCAGTATTTT.